Presented here are 12 T cell receptor beta chains from one specimen sequenced in a study of vaccination effects on CD4 cells after COVID-19 (dated 2022 in TCRdb). These receptors are not linked to any known antigen. Receptor amplification or capture employed the immunoSEQ multiplex PCR assay. Held by TCRdb, this immuneACCESS table contains in-frame sequences only and omits some clones. Under half of the omission traces to an unresolved V gene where checked; the cause of the rest is unknown. Present in this sample are roughly 59,000 clones, around 78% of which were seen just once. The ten largest clones add up to 1.5% to 2.5% of the sample. To identify antigen-specific CD4+ T cell clonotypes by their expansion, the ViraFEST assay first stimulated PBMC with viral peptide pools and then applied TCR sequencing. After about 10 days of culture, CD4+ T cells were isolated with the EasySep CD4+ T cell isolation kit. Each participant received two doses of an mRNA SARS-CoV-2 vaccine, either BNT162b2 or mRNA-1273.

Source: CD4+ T cells from PBMCs cultured with HCoV-OC43 spike peptides, taken after COVID-19 vaccination. The meaning of the sample's cell subset or site label: HCoV-OC43 spike overlapping peptide pool stimulation. The origin of the receptors is a human donor who received a COVID-19 vaccine.

The chain joins TRBV7-3 to TRBJ2-4; 7 bases are shared with TRBD2. CDR3 length: 17 residues. Germline CDR1 and CDR2: SGHTA and FQGTGA. With V trimmed by 5 bases and J by 0 bases, 10 bases remained unmatched. The CDR3 sequence is CASSPGEGSGAKNIQYF. The DNA for the CDR3 is TGTGCCAGCAGCCCCGGGGAGGGGTCAGGAGCCAAAAACATTCAGTACTTC.

The V and J genes are TRBV5-1 and TRBJ2-3; TRBD1 aligns across 9 bases. This CDR3 region has 16 residues. Germline V gene data show CDR1 as SGHRS and CDR2 as YFSETQ. V lost 0 bases and J lost 5; bases outside the gene matches: 7. This CDR3 reads CASSLVNSDRGDTQYF. The CDR3 region has the DNA TGCGCCAGCAGCTTGGTGAATTCGGACAGGGGAGATACGCAGTATTTT.

V gene TRBV7-2 combines with J gene TRBJ2-1, with a possible D match to TRBD2 (5 bases). V was clipped by 1 base and J by 8 bases, with 9 bases between them. Germline values: CDR1 SGHTA, CDR2 FQGNSA. The CDR3 is made up of 13 amino acids. The CDR3 nucleotides read TGTGCCAGCAGCTTAGTGACCGGGGATGAGCAGTTCTTC. This encodes CASSLVTGDEQFF.

The gene calls are TRBV3-1 (or the pseudogene TRBV3-2) and TRBJ2-7; D perhaps matches TRBD2 (6 bases). CDR1 is LGHDT and CDR2 is YNNKEL in the germline V gene (reference sequence). The CDR3 consists of 13 residues. Trimming pared 0 bases from V and 7 bases from J, leaving 10 bases between. The CDR3 DNA is TGTGCCAGCAGCCAAGAGGGGGGTGGTGAGCAGTACGTC. Translating gives CASSQEGGGEQYV.

The CDR3 DNA follows: TGCGCCAGCAGCCGCGGGACTAGCGGGGGTATCGCAGATACGCAGTATTTT. Translating gives CASSRGTSGGIADTQYF. The chain joins TRBV5-1 to TRBJ2-3, with 14 bases identical to TRBD2. The germline gives CDR1 SGHRS, CDR2 YFSETQ. CDR3 length: 17 amino acids. The ends lost 4 bases at V and 4 bases at J; junction bases unmatched: 8.

V usage is TRBV2 and J usage is TRBJ1-2; 7 bases are a match to TRBD1. CDR1 is SNHLY, CDR2 FYNNEI, per germline. Trimming removed 6 bases from V and 2 bases from J; junction bases left unmatched: 0. The CDR3 covers 12 residues. DNA for the CDR3: TGTGCCAGCAGACAGGGGAACTATGGCTACACCTTC. It translates to CASRQGNYGYTF.

This clone was detected only once. The chain combines TRBV7-8 with TRBJ1-1; D gene ambiguous. CDR1 is SGHVS and CDR2 is FQNEAQ in the germline V gene. The CDR3 contains 14 residues. Trimming stripped 2 bases from V and 0 bases from J, with 7 bases between. CDR3 in DNA: TGTGCCAGCAGCTTAACAGAGCTGAACACTGAAGCTTTCTTT. This encodes CASSLTELNTEAFF.

J is TRBJ2-7 and V is TRBV7-8, with 8 bases matching TRBD2. The CDR3 contains 16 residues. Losses at the gene ends were 5 bases for V and 1 base for J; bases not matched to a gene: 10. Germline CDR1 and CDR2: SGHVS and FQNEAQ. The CDR3 loop is CASSDRGGARSYEQYV. The CDR3 coding sequence is TGTGCCAGCAGCGATCGGGGGGGGGCGCGGTCCTACGAGCAGTACGTC.

This chain links TRBV24-1 with TRBJ2-2, with D possibly being TRBD1 (5 bases). The CDR3 consists of 16 residues. Trimming removed 0 bases at V and 0 bases at J, with 7 bases between. Germline V lookup: CDR1 KGHDR, CDR2 SFDVKD. DNA for the CDR3: TGTGCCACCAGTGATTTGTGGGGCCCGAACACCGGGGAGCTGTTTTTT. Its protein is CATSDLWGPNTGELFF.

The rearrangement joins TRBV18 to TRBJ1-1, with TRBD1 as a possible D gene (6 bases). Germline assignment: CDR1 KGHSH and CDR2 LQKENI. CDR3 length equals 14 residues. The V and J ends lost 3 bases and 6 bases respectively, with 14 bases between them. CDR3 sequence (DNA): TGTGCCAGCTCACCGGGGAGCGGGACACCTGAAGCTTTCTTT. Translation: CASSPGSGTPEAFF.

V is TRBV29-1 and J is TRBJ1-1, with a weak D call TRBD1 (5 bases). CDR1 and CDR2 from the germline V gene are SQVTM and ANQGSEA. The length of the CDR3 is 16 residues. Trimming took off 4 bases at V and 0 bases at J, with 18 bases between the two ends. Here the CDR3 reads CSVVRQNSYLNTEAFF. The CDR3 DNA reads TGCAGCGTTGTAAGACAGAACTCTTATTTGAACACTGAAGCTTTCTTT.

CDR3 nucleotide sequence: TGTGCCAGCAGCGTTCTAGACAACCTAGGCGAAAAACTGTTTTTT. It codes for CASSVLDNLGEKLFF. This chain connects TRBV9 to TRBJ1-4, with D hard to call. This CDR3 is built from 15 residues. Germline-derived CDR1 and CDR2 are SGDLS and YYNGEE. Trimming shortened V by 2 bases and J by 8 bases, and 16 bases separated the two germline ends.